The 32 T cell receptor beta chains in this list originate from one sample, sequenced in a study of blood T cell repertoires in COVID-19. Assay used: immunoSEQ multiplex PCR; TCRdb lists only in-frame clones, some missing. The sample carries 130,000 to 150,000 clones, around nine tenths recorded once. The sample was peripheral blood. These TCRs come from a human donor in a cohort sampled during active COVID-19.

A few counts support this clone. V gene TRBV15 combines with J gene TRBJ1-1; tentatively, D is TRBD1 (5 bases). The V gene lost 0 bases and the J gene lost 4 bases, with 15 bases spanning the gap. This CDR3 spans 16 amino acids. The germline gives CDR1 LNHNV, CDR2 YYDKDF (reference sequence). The CDR3 DNA reads TGTGCCACCAGCAGAGATCCGGAGGGGTGGGTCACTGAAGCTTTCTTT. Translating it yields CATSRDPEGWVTEAFF.

This clone has only one observation. J is TRBJ2-7 and V is TRBV6-2 or TRBV6-3, with 10 bases lining up with TRBD1. The CDR3 is made up of 17 amino acids. V dropped 5 bases and J dropped 7; count of bases not matched to a gene: 17. In germline, CDR1 is MNHEY, CDR2 SVGEGT. The CDR3: CASSTELPGQGFWEQYF. CDR3 coding DNA: TGTGCCAGCAGTACGGAACTGCCGGGACAGGGGTTTTGGGAGCAGTACTTC.

This clone was counted many times. The rearrangement joins TRBV14 to TRBJ1-4; the D gene is possibly TRBD1 (6 bases). Germline V CDR1 and CDR2: SGHDN, FVKESK. The CDR3 contains 15 residues. V lost 1 base, J lost 10 bases, and 16 bases lay in between. In DNA form, the CDR3 reads TGTGCCAGCAGCCAAGGGCAGGGGCGAGGGAGAAAACTGTTTTTT. Its translation: CASSQGQGRGRKLFF.

The V call is TRBV11-2, the J call TRBJ1-2; D may be TRBD1 (5 bases). CDR1 and CDR2 from the germline V gene are SGHAT and FQNNGV. The CDR3 has 14 residues. Trimming removed 0 bases from V and 8 bases from J, with 13 bases in between. The CDR3 DNA reads as TGTGCCAGCAGCTTAGATTCCAGGGTTGGCGGCTACACCTTC. The encoded protein is CASSLDSRVGGYTF.

This clone appeared a few times. The rearrangement uses TRBV7-2 and TRBJ2-7, with D perhaps TRBD2 (6 bases). CDR1 and CDR2 (germline): SGHTA, FQGNSA. Trimming removed 1 base at V and 6 bases at J, with 10 bases between. This CDR3 is built from 13 residues. The CDR3: CASSLELASEQYF. CDR3 in DNA: TGTGCCAGCAGCTTAGAGCTAGCGAGCGAGCAGTACTTC.

The table lists this clone with a count of one. This chain connects TRBV6-1 to TRBJ2-1, with a weak D call TRBD1 (7 bases). The germline V gene has CDR1 MNHNS and CDR2 SASEGT. The CDR3 totals 14 residues. Trimming shortened V by 2 bases and J by 8 bases, and 13 bases separated the two germline ends. The CDR3 nucleotides read TGTGCCAGCAGTGAATATACAGGGGACTATGAGCAGTTCTTC. Amino acids: CASSEYTGDYEQFF.

This chain links TRBV6-4 with TRBJ1-4, with 10 positions matching TRBD1. The CDR3 is made up of 13 amino acids. Germline CDR1 MRHNA, CDR2 SNTAGT. Trimming took 6 bases from V and 7 from J; bases not matched to a gene: 2. CDR3 loop: CASSRDRGEKLFF. CDR3 sequence (DNA): TGTGCCAGCAGCCGGGACAGGGGTGAAAAACTGTTTTTT.

This rearrangement joins TRBV5-1 to TRBJ2-5, with D tentatively TRBD2 (6 bases). The CDR3 consists of 15 residues. The V end lost 4 bases, the J end lost 3 bases, and 16 bases lay between the germline ends. Per the germline V gene, CDR1 is SGHRS and CDR2 is YFSETQ. The CDR3 nucleotides are TGCGCCAGCAGCCGCGATGGGGGGTCCGAAGAGACCCAGTACTTC. Translating it yields CASSRDGGSEETQYF.

The rearrangement joins TRBV2 to TRBJ2-1, with TRBD2 as a possible D gene (6 bases). The ends were cut back, 10 bases at V and 5 bases at J, with 15 bases in the middle. CDR3 length equals 13 residues. Germline values: CDR1 SNHLY, CDR2 FYNNEI. Here the CDR3 reads CAIRRDLNNEQFF. CDR3 bases: TGTGCCATCCGGAGGGACTTAAACAATGAGCAGTTCTTC.

The chain links TRBV11-2 to TRBJ2-1; TRBD2 agrees at 8 bases. The CDR3 covers 15 residues. J was trimmed by 4 bases and V by 1 base; bases with no gene match: 3. CDR1 and CDR2 from the germline V gene are SGHAT and FQNNGV. The CDR3 protein is CASSLVTSGYNEQFF. CDR3 bases: TGTGCCAGCAGCTTAGTTACTAGCGGTTACAATGAGCAGTTCTTC.

The V and J genes are TRBV7-8 and TRBJ2-1, with 7 bases identical to TRBD2. This CDR3 contains 15 residues. Germline V lookup: CDR1 SGHVS, CDR2 FQNEAQ. J was trimmed by 7 bases and V by 3 bases; bases with no gene match: 9. CDR3 loop: CASSLWGGEGNEQFF. DNA for the CDR3: TGTGCCAGCAGCTTGTGGGGAGGGGAAGGGAATGAGCAGTTCTTC.

V usage is TRBV13 and J usage is TRBJ1-1, with 7 bases identical to TRBD1. V gave up 2 bases and J gave up 4 bases; unmatched junction bases: 4. The CDR3 consists of 14 residues. Germline loops: CDR1 PRHDT, CDR2 FYEKMQ (reference sequence). CDR3 in amino acids: CASSLTGELTEAFF. The DNA for the CDR3 is TGTGCCAGCAGCTTAACAGGGGAACTCACTGAAGCTTTCTTT.

This chain connects TRBV4-2 to TRBJ2-7; the D gene is possibly TRBD1 (5 bases). The V gene's germline CDR1 is LGHNA and CDR2 YNFKEQ. The CDR3 spans 14 residues. V was pared by 0 bases and J by 3 bases, with 9 bases between. CDR3: CASSQDEGVYEQYF. The DNA for the CDR3 is TGTGCCAGCAGCCAAGACGAAGGGGTCTACGAGCAGTACTTC.

The genes are TRBV18 and TRBJ2-2; 9 bases match TRBD1. Germline CDR1 reads KGHSH; CDR2 reads LQKENI. The CDR3 contains 16 residues. The V and J ends lost 5 bases and 0 bases, in that order; junction bases with no gene match: 4. The CDR3 protein is CASSSTGGANTGELFF. CDR3 nucleotides: TGTGCCAGCTCATCTACAGGGGGCGCGAACACCGGGGAGCTGTTTTTT.

This chain links TRBV11-2 with TRBJ2-5; TRBD1 matches 8 bases. The CDR3 runs to 12 residues. Trimming at V came to 5 bases and at J to 7 bases, leaving 3 bases not matched to a gene. CDR1 is SGHAT, CDR2 FQNNGV, per germline. CDR3: CASSPDRGTQYF. CDR3 DNA sequence: TGTGCCAGCAGCCCCGACAGGGGGACCCAGTACTTC.

The CDR3 loop is CASSPDRVLNQPQHF. In DNA form, the CDR3 reads TGTGCCAGCAGTCCAGACAGGGTACTCAATCAGCCCCAGCATTTT. This sequence joins TRBV28 and TRBJ1-5; 7 bases agree with TRBD1. The germline V gene encodes CDR1 MDHEN and CDR2 SYDVKM. With 5 bases clipped from V and 3 bases from J, the junction kept 7 bases outside the gene matches. CDR3 length: 15 residues.

The rearrangement joins TRBV25-1 to TRBJ2-2; 12 nucleotides line up with TRBD2. Germline-derived CDR1 and CDR2 are MGHDK and SYGVNS. The CDR3 runs to 16 residues. Losses at the gene ends were 6 bases for V and 9 bases for J; bases not matched to a gene: 11. The CDR3, as DNA: TGTGCCAGCAGGGATACTAGCGGGGGGCCGGGCCGGGAGCTGTTTTTT. Translated: CASRDTSGGPGRELFF.

V gene TRBV28 combines with J gene TRBJ1-5; tentatively, D is TRBD1 (6 bases). CDR3 length: 14 residues. The germline V and J ends were trimmed by 3 bases and 4 bases, with 10 bases remaining between them. In germline, CDR1 is MDHEN, CDR2 SYDVKM. In nucleotides, the CDR3 is TGTGCCAGCAGTTTCGACAGGCAAAATCAGCCCCAGCATTTT. It specifies CASSFDRQNQPQHF. Combining the CDR3 with reference TRBV28 and TRBJ1-5 gives the whole variable domain DVKVTQSSRYLVKRTGEKVFLECVQDMDHENMFWYRQDPGLGLRLIYFSYDVKMKEKGDIPEGYSVSREKKERFSLILESASTNQTSMYLCASSFDRQNQPQHFGDGTRLSIL.

The chain is built from TRBV7-3 and TRBJ2-1; D possibly corresponds to TRBD2 (6 bases). Germline CDR1 SGHTA, CDR2 FQGTGA. The CDR3 runs 16 residues. With 2 bases removed from V and 0 bases from J, the gap between germline ends came to 11 bases. DNA of the CDR3: TGTGCCAGCAGCTTATATGCGGGGAACTCCTACAATGAGCAGTTCTTC. This translates into CASSLYAGNSYNEQFF.

The chain couples TRBV5-1 to TRBJ2-7, with no clear D. This CDR3 spans 13 amino acids. Germline V gives CDR1 SGHRS, CDR2 YFSETQ. Trimming pared 0 bases from V and 2 bases from J, leaving 6 bases between. The DNA of the CDR3 is TGCGCCAGCAGCTTGGGGAGTGCCTACGAGCAGTACTTC. It translates to CASSLGSAYEQYF.

V and J are TRBV7-2 and TRBJ1-3, with a weak D call TRBD1 (6 bases). This CDR3 contains 14 residues. The germline V gene encodes CDR1 SGHTA and CDR2 FQGNSA. Trimming pared 5 bases from V and 4 bases from J, leaving 12 bases between. CDR3 loop: CASSPQGVGNTIYF. For the CDR3, the DNA is TGTGCCAGCAGCCCACAGGGCGTCGGAAACACCATATATTTT.

The rearrangement joins TRBV24-1 to TRBJ2-2, with 14 bases fitting TRBD2. This CDR3 is 15 amino acids long. CDR1 is KGHDR, CDR2 SFDVKD, per germline. V lost 10 bases to trimming and J lost 6 bases; unmatched junction nucleotides: 6. The CDR3 DNA sequence: TGTGCCACTAGCGGACTAGCGGGAGGAGCCGGGGAGCTGTTTTTT. It yields the protein CATSGLAGGAGELFF.

The J gene is TRBJ2-7, the V gene TRBV12-3 or TRBV12-4; 16 bases agree with TRBD2. CDR3 size: 12 residues. V was clipped by 6 bases and J by 11 bases; unmatched bases: 1. Written as DNA, the CDR3 is TGTGCCAGCAGGGGGACTAGCGGGAGGGAGTACTTC. Translating it yields CASRGTSGREYF.

The chain couples TRBV3-1 (or the pseudogene TRBV3-2) to TRBJ2-7; no reliable D call. Looked up from germline, CDR1 is LGHDT and CDR2 is YNNKEL (reference sequence). Trimming stripped 1 base from V and 3 bases from J, with 10 bases between. There are 14 residues in the CDR3. This CDR3 is CASSQGPNNYEQYF. The CDR3 region has the DNA TGTGCCAGCAGCCAAGGGCCAAATAACTACGAGCAGTACTTC.

This chain links TRBV7-2 with TRBJ2-7; the D gene is possibly TRBD1 (6 bases). Trimming cost V 4 bases and J 4 bases, with 17 bases left between them. CDR3 length: 15 residues. Germline V gene sequence: CDR1 SGHTA, CDR2 FQGNSA. CDR3 sequence (DNA): TGTGCCAGCAGCTCAGGTACCGGGACACGATACGAGCAGTACTTC. This codes for CASSSGTGTRYEQYF.

This clone was counted between two and nine times. This sequence joins TRBV25-1 and TRBJ2-6; perhaps TRBD1 as D (5 bases). CDR1 and CDR2 (germline): MGHDK, SYGVNS. The CDR3 sequence is 18 residues long. Trimming removed 3 bases at V and 0 bases at J, with 15 bases between. The CDR3 DNA follows: TGTGCCAGCAGTGACGCTTGGACATCACCCTCTGGGGCCAACGTCCTGACTTTC. This gives the protein CASSDAWTSPSGANVLTF.

V gene TRBV30 combines with J gene TRBJ1-5; D unresolved. Germline V gene data show CDR1 as GTSNPN and CDR2 as SVGIG (reference sequence). This CDR3 has 14 residues. V was cut by 4 bases and J by 4 bases, with 14 bases left in between. The CDR3 DNA reads TGTGCCTGGAAAAAAAAACTAGCAAATCAGCCCCAGCATTTT. This gives the protein CAWKKKLANQPQHF.

This chain links TRBV7-9 with TRBJ1-2; no clear D gene. The CDR3 totals 16 residues. CDR1 is SEHNR, CDR2 FQNEAQ, per germline (reference sequence). Trimming pared 1 base from V and 5 bases from J, leaving 17 bases between. DNA for the CDR3: TGTGCCAGCAGCTTAGAGTGGCGGGAGGATCTATATGGCTACACCTTC. Amino acids: CASSLEWREDLYGYTF.

The chain links TRBV5-6 to TRBJ1-1, with D uncertain. CDR1 and CDR2 from the germline V gene are SGHDT and YYEEEE. The germline V and J ends were trimmed by 4 bases and 3 bases, with 16 bases remaining between them. The CDR3 runs to 15 residues. This CDR3 is CASSTLGERDTEAFF. CDR3 in DNA: TGTGCCAGCAGCACGCTCGGGGAGAGGGACACTGAAGCTTTCTTT.

This clone was seen a handful of times. V gene TRBV7-8 combines with J gene TRBJ2-2; D is unresolved. The germline gives CDR1 SGHVS, CDR2 FQNEAQ. Trimming shortened V by 5 bases and J by 6 bases, and 19 bases separated the two germline ends. This CDR3 has 16 amino acids. CDR3 sequence: CASSPLRSVRAGELFF. In nucleotides, the CDR3 is TGTGCCAGCAGCCCCCTTAGGAGCGTTCGGGCCGGGGAGCTGTTTTTT.

The chain couples TRBV11-2 to TRBJ2-6; the match to TRBD1 covers 7 bases. Germline-derived CDR1 and CDR2 are SGHAT and FQNNGV. The CDR3 spans 18 residues. Trimming at V came to 0 bases and at J to 2 bases, leaving 7 bases not matched to a gene. Written as DNA, the CDR3 is TGTGCCAGCAGCTTAGATCGAAGGCAGGGGGCTGGGGCCAACGTCCTGACTTTC. Its protein product is CASSLDRRQGAGANVLTF.

This chain connects TRBV5-1 to TRBJ2-5; unclear D gene. This CDR3 spans 16 amino acids. Trimming left V 7 bases short and J 0 bases short, with 19 bases between. Per the germline V gene, CDR1 is SGHRS and CDR2 is YFSETQ. The chain's CDR3 is CASSVTAQANQETQYF. The DNA for the CDR3 is TGCGCCAGCTCCGTTACGGCGCAGGCTAACCAAGAGACCCAGTACTTC. Combining the CDR3 with reference TRBV5-1 and TRBJ2-5 gives the whole variable domain KAGVTQTPRYLIKTRGQQVTLSCSPISGHRSVSWYQQTPGQGLQFLFEYFSETQRNKGNFPGRFSGRQFSNSRSEMNVSTLELGDSALYLCASSVTAQANQETQYFGPGTRLLVL.